A selection of T cell receptor beta chains follows, all from one sample in a study of blood T cell repertoires in COVID-19. TCRdb's table, derived via immunoSEQ multiplex PCR, lists solely in-frame clones and lacks some. Among 210,000 or so clones, roughly 87% were seen once, and the ten largest hold under 2.5%. The specimen was peripheral blood. These TCRs come from a man aged 35 to 55 with active or convalescent COVID-19. CDR3s include the opening cysteine and the closing phenylalanine or tryptophan. A D gene is named only where the DNA matches it firmly. Size is omitted from some rows. Given values are once, few, many or a class for expanded clones.

j_call | clone_size | d_call | v_call | cdr3_nt | cdr3_aa
TRBJ1-3 | . | TRBD1 | TRBV19 | TGTGCCAGTACGGGACAGCACTCTGGAAACACCATATATTTT | CASTGQHSGNTIYF
TRBJ1-2 | . | . | TRBV30 | TGTGCCTGGAATTCGGGGGGCCACTATGGCTACACCTTC | CAWNSGGHYGYTF
TRBJ1-2 | . | . | TRBV6-5 | TGTGCCAGCAGTTACTCGAACGGGTACTATGGCTACACCTTC | CASSYSNGYYGYTF
TRBJ2-5 | once | TRBD2 | TRBV7-3 | TGTGCCAGCAGCCGCGGGGGAGAGGAGACCCAGTACTTC | CASSRGGEETQYF
TRBJ1-2 | . | . | TRBV7-2 | TGTGCCAGCAGCCTCTGGCCGGGAGTCCCATCCAGCGGCTACACCTTC | CASSLWPGVPSSGYTF
TRBJ1-1 | . | . | TRBV30 | TGTGCCGTAGGGGGTATGTGGAGAACGACTGAAGCTTTCTTT | CAVGGMWRTTEAFF
TRBJ1-1 | . | . | TRBV27 | TGTGCCAGCAGTTTGACAGGCACTGAAGCTTTCTTT | CASSLTGTEAFF
TRBJ2-3 | . | TRBD1 | TRBV28 | TGTGCCAGCAGTCCGGGACAGGACACAGATACGCAGTATTTT | CASSPGQDTDTQYF
TRBJ2-2 | . | . | TRBV10-1 | TGCGCCAGCAGTGAGCGGAGGGAGGGGGAGCTGTTTTTT | CASSERREGELFF
TRBJ1-1 | . | . | TRBV5-4 | TGTGCCAGCAGCTTACGACCCCTCCCGGGTGGGACTGAAGCTTTCTTT | CASSLRPLPGGTEAFF
TRBJ2-5 | . | . | TRBV30 | TGTGCCTGGAAGGGGCTCGGAGAGACCCAGTACTTC | CAWKGLGETQYF
TRBJ2-7 | . | . | TRBV6-5 | TGTGCCGCCCTCGCCCCGGGGGTGTTCGAGCAGTACTTC | CAALAPGVFEQYF
TRBJ2-7 | . | . | TRBV5-1 | TGCGCCAGCAGCTTGGACGCCCCGGGGGATGGCTACGAGCAGTACTTC | CASSLDAPGDGYEQYF
TRBJ2-6 | . | . | TRBV6-1 | TGTGCCAGCAGTGAGGACACCTCTGGGGCCAACGTCCTGACTTTC | CASSEDTSGANVLTF
TRBJ2-7 | once | TRBD2 | TRBV29-1 | TGCAGCGTCACGGCCCAGAGCGGGAGACTCTACGAGCAGTACTTC | CSVTAQSGRLYEQYF
TRBJ1-2 | . | . | TRBV5-1 | TGCGCCAGCAGCTTAACAAGTACATACAGGGAACACTATGGCTACACCTTC | CASSLTSTYREHYGYTF
TRBJ1-5 | . | . | TRBV4-2 | TGTGCCAGCAGCCCGGGGGGCAGTAGCAATCAGCCCCAGCATTTT | CASSPGGSSNQPQHF
TRBJ2-7 | . | TRBD2 | TRBV27 | TGTGCCACCTCCGGGACTAGCTCCTACGAGCAGTACTTC | CATSGTSSYEQYF
TRBJ2-1 | . | TRBD2 | TRBV19 | TGTGCCAGTAGTATCGGATGGGGGGGTTCCCGCAATGAGCAGTTCTTC | CASSIGWGGSRNEQFF
TRBJ1-1 | . | TRBD1 | TRBV7-9 | TGTGCCAGCCGACAGGGGGCCTTTTCGAACACTGAAGCTTTCTTT | CASRQGAFSNTEAFF
TRBJ1-4 | . | . | TRBV24-1 | TGTGCCACCTCAGGACGAGGCGGGGAAAAACTGTTTTTT | CATSGRGGEKLFF
TRBJ1-4 | . | TRBD1 | TRBV30 | TGTGCCTGGAGCTCTTGGCAGGGGGCCCACGAAAAACTGTTTTTT | CAWSSWQGAHEKLFF
TRBJ2-7 | . | . | TRBV29-1 | TGCAGCGCCGAGGGCAGTTCCTACGAGCAGTACTTC | CSAEGSSYEQYF
TRBJ2-7 | . | . | TRBV27 | TGTGCCAGCAGTTTAAATGCGGCGTACGAGCAGTACTTC | CASSLNAAYEQYF
TRBJ1-1 | . | . | TRBV27 | TGTGCCAGCAGGCCAACAGAGAACACTGAAGCTTTCTTT | CASRPTENTEAFF
TRBJ1-6 | . | . | TRBV5-4 | TGTGCCAGCAGCTTGGCCGTGGGGCTCCGGAATTCACCCCTCCACTTT | CASSLAVGLRNSPLHF
TRBJ2-3 | . | . | TRBV5-1 | TGCGCCAGCAGCTTCGGGGGCACAGATACGCAGTATTTT | CASSFGGTDTQYF
TRBJ1-5 | . | TRBD1 | TRBV18 | TGTGCCAGCTCATCGACAGGGGGCAATCAGCCCCAGCATTTT | CASSSTGGNQPQHF